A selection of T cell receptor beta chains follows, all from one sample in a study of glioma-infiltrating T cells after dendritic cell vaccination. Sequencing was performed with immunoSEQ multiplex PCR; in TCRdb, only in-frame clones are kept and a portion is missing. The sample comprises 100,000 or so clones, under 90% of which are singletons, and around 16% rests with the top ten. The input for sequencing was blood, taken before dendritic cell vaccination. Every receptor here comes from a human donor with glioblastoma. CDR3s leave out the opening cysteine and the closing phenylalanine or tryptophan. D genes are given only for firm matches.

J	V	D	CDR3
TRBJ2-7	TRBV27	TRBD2	ASSRGGKSYEQY
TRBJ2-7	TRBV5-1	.	ASSKFVDSSFEQY
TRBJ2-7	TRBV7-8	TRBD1	ASWDRGTYEQY
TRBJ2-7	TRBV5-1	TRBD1	ASSPTAGTGTYEQY
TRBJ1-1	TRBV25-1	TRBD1	ASSDPPGQPTEAF
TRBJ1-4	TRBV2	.	ATQRRTTNEKLF
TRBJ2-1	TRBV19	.	ASRAAFRTVGVEQF
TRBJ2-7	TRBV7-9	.	ASSFRDSYEQY
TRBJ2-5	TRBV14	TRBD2	ASSYRGGWEETQY
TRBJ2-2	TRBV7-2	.	ASSTRRTGELF
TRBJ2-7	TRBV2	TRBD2	ASSSGLAGGVGEQY
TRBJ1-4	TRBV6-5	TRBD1	ASSYGTGGNEKLF
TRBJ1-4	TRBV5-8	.	ASSFQGLNEKLF
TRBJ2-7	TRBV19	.	ASSLSVFPGEEQY
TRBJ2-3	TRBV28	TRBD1	ASSPTRWDRVPPLPDTQY
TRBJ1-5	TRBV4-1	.	ASSQPVGGSNQPQH
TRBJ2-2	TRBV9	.	ASSGTQGRRTGELF
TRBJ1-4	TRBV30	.	VCRGTVFRNEKLF
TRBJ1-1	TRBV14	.	ASSQVQALTTEAF
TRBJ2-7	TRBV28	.	ASTYGGSYEQY
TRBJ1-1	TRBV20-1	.	SARRWNEAF
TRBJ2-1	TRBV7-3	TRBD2	ASSLRAPGLVAHEQF
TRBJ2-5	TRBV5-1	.	ASSLGLEETQY
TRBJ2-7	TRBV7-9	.	ASSSGVNGYEQY
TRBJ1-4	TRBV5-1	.	ASSPATQGEKLF
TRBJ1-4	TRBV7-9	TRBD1	ASSSRDRTEKLF
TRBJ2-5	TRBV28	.	ASRGAMYQETQY
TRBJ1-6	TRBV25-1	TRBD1	ASSGQGYNSPLH
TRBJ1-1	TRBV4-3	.	ASSQDARGPEAF
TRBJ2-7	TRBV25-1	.	ASSPRAGHEQY
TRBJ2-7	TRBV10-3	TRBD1	AISRTGNSYEQY
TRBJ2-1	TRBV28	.	ASTPFPQGNEQF
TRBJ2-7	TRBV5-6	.	ASSPGRGPYEQY
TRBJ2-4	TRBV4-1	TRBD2	ASSQRGTSKDVAKNIQY
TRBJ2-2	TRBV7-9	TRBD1	ASSLGTANTGELF
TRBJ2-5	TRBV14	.	ASSQEQQGGETQY
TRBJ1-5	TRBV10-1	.	ASSCRQSYSNQPQH
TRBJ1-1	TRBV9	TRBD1	ASSRTGMNTEAF